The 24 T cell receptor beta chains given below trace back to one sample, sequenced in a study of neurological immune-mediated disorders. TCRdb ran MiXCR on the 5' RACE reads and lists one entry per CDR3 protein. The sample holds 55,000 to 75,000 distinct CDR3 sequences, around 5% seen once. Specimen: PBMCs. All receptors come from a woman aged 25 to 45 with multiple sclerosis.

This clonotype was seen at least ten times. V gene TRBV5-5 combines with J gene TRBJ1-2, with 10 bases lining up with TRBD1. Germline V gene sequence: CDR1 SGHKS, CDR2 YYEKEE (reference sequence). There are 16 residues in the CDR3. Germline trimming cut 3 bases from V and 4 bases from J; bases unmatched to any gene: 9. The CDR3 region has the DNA TGTGCCAGCAGCTCTCGGACAGGGGGGGAACTCTATGGCTACACCTTC. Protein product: CASSSRTGGELYGYTF.

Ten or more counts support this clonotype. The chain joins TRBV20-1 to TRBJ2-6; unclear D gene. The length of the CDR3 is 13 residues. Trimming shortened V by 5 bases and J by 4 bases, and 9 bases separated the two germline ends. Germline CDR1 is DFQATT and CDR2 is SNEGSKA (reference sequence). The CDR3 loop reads CSAGVGGANVLTF. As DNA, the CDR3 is TGCAGTGCTGGGGTAGGCGGGGCCAACGTCCTGACTTTC.

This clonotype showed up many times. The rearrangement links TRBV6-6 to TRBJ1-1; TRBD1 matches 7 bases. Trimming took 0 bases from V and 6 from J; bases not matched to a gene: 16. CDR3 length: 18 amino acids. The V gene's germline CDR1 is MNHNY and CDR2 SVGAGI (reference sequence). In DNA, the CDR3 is TGTGCCAGCAGTTACTCGATTTCAGGACAGGAATCCGGTCCTGAAGCTTTCTTT. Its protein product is CASSYSISGQESGPEAFF.

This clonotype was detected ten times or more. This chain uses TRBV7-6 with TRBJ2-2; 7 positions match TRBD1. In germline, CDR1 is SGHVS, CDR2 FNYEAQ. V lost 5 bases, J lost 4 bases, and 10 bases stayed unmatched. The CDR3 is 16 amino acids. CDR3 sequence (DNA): TGTGCCAGCAGCCCCCCCGGGACAGTCCTCACCGGGGAGCTGTTTTTT. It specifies CASSPPGTVLTGELFF.

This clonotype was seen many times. The CDR3 DNA reads TGCGCCAGCAGCCAACCAACAGTGGGCACTGAAGCTTTCTTT. It codes for CASSQPTVGTEAFF. The V call is TRBV4-1, the J call TRBJ1-1; D gene unclear. The germline V gene has CDR1 MGHRA and CDR2 YSYEKL. The CDR3 totals 14 residues. V shed 2 bases and J shed 4 bases, with 11 bases lying between them.

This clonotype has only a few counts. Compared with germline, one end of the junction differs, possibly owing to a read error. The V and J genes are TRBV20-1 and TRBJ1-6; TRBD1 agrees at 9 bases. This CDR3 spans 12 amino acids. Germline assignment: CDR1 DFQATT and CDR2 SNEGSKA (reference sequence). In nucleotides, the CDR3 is TGCAGGATGGGACAGGGAGATTCACCCCTCAACTTT. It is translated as CRMGQGDSPLNF.

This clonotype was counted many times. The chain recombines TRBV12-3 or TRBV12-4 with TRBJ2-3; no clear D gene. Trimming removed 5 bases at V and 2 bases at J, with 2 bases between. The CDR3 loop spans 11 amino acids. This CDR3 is CASSATDTQYF. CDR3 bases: TGTGCCAGCAGTGCCACAGATACGCAGTATTTT.

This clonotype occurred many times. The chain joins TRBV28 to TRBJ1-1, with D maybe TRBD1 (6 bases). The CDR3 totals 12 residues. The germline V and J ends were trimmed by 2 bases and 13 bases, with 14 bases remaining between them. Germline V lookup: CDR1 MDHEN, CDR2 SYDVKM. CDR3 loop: CASSLKGGKFFF. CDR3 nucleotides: TGTGCCAGCAGTTTAAAGGGGGGGAAATTTTTCTTT.

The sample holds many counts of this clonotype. The CDR3 DNA reads TGTGCCAGCAGTGAAGCGGGCGTAACTGAAGCTTTCTTT. This gives the protein CASSEAGVTEAFF. This chain connects TRBV6-1 to TRBJ1-1; D call uncertain. In germline, CDR1 is MNHNS, CDR2 SASEGT. This CDR3 spans 13 amino acids. V lost 0 bases and J lost 5, with 7 bases in between.

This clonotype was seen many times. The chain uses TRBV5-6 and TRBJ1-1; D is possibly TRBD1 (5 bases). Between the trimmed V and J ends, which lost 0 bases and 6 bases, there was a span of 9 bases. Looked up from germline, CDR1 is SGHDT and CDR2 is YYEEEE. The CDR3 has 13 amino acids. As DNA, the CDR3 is TGTGCCAGCAGCTTGGCAGGGAGCCCTGAAGCTTTCTTT. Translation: CASSLAGSPEAFF.

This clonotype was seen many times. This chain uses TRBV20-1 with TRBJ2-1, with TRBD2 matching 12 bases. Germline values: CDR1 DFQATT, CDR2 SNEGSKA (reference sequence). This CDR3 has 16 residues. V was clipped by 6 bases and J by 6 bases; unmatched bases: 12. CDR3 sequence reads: CSAMRLAGATFNEQFF. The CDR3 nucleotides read TGCAGTGCCATGAGACTAGCGGGGGCTACATTCAATGAGCAGTTCTTC.

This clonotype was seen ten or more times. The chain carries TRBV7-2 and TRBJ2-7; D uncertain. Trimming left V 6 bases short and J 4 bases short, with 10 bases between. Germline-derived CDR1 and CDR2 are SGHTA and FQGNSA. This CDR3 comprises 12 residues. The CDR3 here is CASSSQFYEQYF. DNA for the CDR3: TGTGCCAGCAGTTCACAGTTTTACGAGCAGTACTTC.

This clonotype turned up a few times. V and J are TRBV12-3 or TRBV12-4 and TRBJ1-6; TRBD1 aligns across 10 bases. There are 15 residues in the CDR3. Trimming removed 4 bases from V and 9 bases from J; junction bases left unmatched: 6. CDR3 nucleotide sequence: TGTGCCAGCAGTTACGGGACAGGGGTTGGTTCACCCCTCCACTTT. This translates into CASSYGTGVGSPLHF.

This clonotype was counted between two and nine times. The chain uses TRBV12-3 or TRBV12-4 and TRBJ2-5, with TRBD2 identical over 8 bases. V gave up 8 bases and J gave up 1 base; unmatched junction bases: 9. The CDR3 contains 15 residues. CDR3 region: CASGQGRGVQETQYF. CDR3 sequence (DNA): TGTGCCAGCGGCCAAGGGCGGGGGGTCCAAGAGACCCAGTACTTC.

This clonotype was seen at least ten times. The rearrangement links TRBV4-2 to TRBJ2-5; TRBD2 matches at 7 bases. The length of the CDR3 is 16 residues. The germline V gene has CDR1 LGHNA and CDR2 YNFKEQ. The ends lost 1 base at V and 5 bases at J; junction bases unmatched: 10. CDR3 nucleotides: TGTGCCAGCAGCCAAGGAGCGGGGTCTCTTCGGGAGACCCAGTACTTC. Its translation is CASSQGAGSLRETQYF.

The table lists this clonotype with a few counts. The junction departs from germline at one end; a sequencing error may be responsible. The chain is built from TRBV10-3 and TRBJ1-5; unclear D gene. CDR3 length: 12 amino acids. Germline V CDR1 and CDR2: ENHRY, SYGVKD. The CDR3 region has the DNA TGTGCCATCAGTGGGAAGGGTCAGCCCCAGAATTTT. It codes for CAISGKGQPQNF.

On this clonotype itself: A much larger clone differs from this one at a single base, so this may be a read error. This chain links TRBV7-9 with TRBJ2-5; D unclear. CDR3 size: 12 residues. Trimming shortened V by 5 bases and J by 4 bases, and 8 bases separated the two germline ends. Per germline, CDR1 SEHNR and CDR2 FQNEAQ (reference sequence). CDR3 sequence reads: CASSVKGETQYF. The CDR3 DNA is TGTGCCAGCAGCGTAAAGGGAGAGACCCAGTACTTC. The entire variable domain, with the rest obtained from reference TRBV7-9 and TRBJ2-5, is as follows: DTGVSQNPRHKITKRGQNVTFRCDPISEHNRLYWYRQTLGQGPEFLTYFQNEAQLEKSRLLSDRFSAERPKGSFSTLEIQRTEQGDSAMYLCASSVKGETQYFGPGTRLLVL.

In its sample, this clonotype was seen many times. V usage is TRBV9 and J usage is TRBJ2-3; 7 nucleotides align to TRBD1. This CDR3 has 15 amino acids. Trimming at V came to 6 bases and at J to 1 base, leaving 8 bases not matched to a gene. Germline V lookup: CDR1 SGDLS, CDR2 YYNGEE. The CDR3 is CASTRQGIGTDTQYF. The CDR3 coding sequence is TGTGCCAGCACACGACAGGGTATAGGCACAGATACGCAGTATTTT.

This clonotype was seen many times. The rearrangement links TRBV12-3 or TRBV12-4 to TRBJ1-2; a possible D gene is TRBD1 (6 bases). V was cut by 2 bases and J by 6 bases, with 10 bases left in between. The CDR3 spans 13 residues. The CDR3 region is CASSLLGGHGYTF. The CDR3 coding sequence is TGTGCCAGCAGTTTACTGGGGGGCCATGGCTACACCTTC.

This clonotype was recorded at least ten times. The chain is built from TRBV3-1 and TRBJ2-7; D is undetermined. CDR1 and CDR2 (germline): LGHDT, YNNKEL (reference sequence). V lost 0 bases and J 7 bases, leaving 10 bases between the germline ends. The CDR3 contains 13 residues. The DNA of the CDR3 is TGTGCCAGCAGCCAAGATAATTTTTTTGAGCAGTACTTC. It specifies CASSQDNFFEQYF.

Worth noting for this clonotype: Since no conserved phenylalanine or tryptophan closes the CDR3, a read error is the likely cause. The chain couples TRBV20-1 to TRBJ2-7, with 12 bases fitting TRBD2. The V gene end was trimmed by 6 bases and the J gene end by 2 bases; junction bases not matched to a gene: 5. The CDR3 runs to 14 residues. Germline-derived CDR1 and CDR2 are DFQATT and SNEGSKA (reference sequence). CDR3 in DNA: TGCAGTGCGCGGACTAGCGGGGCCCCCTACGAGCAGTACAAC. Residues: CSARTSGAPYEQYN.

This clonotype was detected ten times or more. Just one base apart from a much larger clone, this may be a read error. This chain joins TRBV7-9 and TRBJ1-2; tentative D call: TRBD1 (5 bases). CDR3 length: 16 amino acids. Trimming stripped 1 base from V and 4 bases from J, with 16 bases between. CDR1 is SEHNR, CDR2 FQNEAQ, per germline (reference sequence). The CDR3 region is CASSLGGQISGYGYTF. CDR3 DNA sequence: TGTGCCAGCAGCTTAGGAGGACAAATCAGCGGCTATGGCTACACCTTC.

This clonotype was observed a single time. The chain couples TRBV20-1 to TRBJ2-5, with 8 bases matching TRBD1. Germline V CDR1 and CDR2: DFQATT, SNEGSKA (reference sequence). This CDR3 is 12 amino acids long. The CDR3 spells CSVGQGGETQYF. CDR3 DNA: TGCAGCGTTGGACAGGGTGGGGAGACCCAGTACTTC.

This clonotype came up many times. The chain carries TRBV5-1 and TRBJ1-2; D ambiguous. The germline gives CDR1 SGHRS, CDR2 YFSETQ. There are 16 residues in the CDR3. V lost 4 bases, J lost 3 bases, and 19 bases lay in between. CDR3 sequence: CASSPRGPSTHYGYTF. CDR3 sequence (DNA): TGCGCCAGCAGCCCTCGTGGGCCATCAACCCACTATGGCTACACCTTC. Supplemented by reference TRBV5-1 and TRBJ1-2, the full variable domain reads KAGVTQTPRYLIKTRGQQVTLSCSPISGHRSVSWYQQTPGQGLQFLFEYFSETQRNKGNFPGRFSGRQFSNSRSEMNVSTLELGDSALYLCASSPRGPSTHYGYTFGSGTRLTVV.